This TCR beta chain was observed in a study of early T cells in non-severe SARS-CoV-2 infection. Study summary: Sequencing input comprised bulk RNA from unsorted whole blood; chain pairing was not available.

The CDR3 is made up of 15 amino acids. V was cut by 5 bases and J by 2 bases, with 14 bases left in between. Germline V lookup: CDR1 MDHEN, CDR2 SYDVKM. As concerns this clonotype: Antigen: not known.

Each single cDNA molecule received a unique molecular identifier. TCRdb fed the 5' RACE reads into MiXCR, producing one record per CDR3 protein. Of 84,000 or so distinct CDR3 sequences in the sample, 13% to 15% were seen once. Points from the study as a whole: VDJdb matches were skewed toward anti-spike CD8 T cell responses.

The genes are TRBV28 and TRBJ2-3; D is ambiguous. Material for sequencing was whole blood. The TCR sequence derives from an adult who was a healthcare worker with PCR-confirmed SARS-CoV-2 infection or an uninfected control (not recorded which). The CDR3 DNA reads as TGTGCCAGCAGTCTAAGGATCCCCCCCACAGATACGCAGTATTTT. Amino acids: CASSLRIPPTDTQYF.